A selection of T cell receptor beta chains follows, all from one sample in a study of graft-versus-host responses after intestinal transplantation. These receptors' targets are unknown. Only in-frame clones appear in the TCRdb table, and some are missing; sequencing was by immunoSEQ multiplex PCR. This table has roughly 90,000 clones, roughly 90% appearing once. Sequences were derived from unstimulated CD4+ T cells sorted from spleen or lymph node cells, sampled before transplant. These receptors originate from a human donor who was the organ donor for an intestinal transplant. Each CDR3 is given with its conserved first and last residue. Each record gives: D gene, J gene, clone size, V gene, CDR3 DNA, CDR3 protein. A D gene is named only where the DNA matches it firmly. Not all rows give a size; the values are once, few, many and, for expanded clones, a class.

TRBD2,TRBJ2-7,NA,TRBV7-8,TGTGCCAGCAGCTTTTGGGACAGGGATACTAGCGGGAGGGTCCTCCTTGCAGAGCAGTACTTC,CASSFWDRDTSGRVLLAEQYF
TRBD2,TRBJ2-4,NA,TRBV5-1,TGCGCCAGCAGCTTGGGACTAGCGGGGGGCTTAGCCAAAAACATTCAGTACTTC,CASSLGLAGGLAKNIQYF
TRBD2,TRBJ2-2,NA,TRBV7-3,TGTGCCAGCAGCTTGACTAGCGGGAACACCGGGGAGCTGTTTTTT,CASSLTSGNTGELFF
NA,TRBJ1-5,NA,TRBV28,TGTGCCAGCAGTTTCTTGGACAGCGGGAAACAGCCCCAGCATTTT,CASSFLDSGKQPQHF
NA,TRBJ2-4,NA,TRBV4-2,TGTGCCAGCAGCCAAGAGGGGGGGCAGGACATTCAGTACTTC,CASSQEGGQDIQYF
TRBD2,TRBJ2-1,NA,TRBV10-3,TGTGCCATCAGTGGGGGAACCGGGACTAGCGTATCCAATGAGCAGTTCTTC,CAISGGTGTSVSNEQFF
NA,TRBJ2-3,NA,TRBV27,TGTGCCAGCAGTTTGTGGCAGTACGCTAGCACAGATACGCAGTATTTT,CASSLWQYASTDTQYF
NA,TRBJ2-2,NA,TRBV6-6,TGTGCCAGCAGTTACCTAGAGAGCGGCACCGGGGAGCTGTTTTTT,CASSYLESGTGELFF
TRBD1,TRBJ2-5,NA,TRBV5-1,TGCGCCAGCAGCTCCTGGACAGGCGGCCAAGAGACCCAGTACTTC,CASSSWTGGQETQYF
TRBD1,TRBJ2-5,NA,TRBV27,TGTGCCAGCAGTTCAATAAGAGGGGGCGTAGAGACCCAGTACTTC,CASSSIRGGVETQYF
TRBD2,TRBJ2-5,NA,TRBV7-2,TGTGCCAGCAGCTTAGGGCGGACTAGTTTTTCGGAGACCCAGTACTTC,CASSLGRTSFSETQYF
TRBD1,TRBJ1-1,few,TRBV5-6,TGTGCCAGCAGTATACCGGACAGGGCGAACACTGAAGCTTTCTTT,CASSIPDRANTEAFF
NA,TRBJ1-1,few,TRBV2,TGTGCCAGCAGTGTAACGAGACAGGAGGCAGCTGAAGCTTTCTTT,CASSVTRQEAAEAFF
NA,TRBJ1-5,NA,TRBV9,TGTGCCAGCAGCGCCCGCGGGACTCTTAATCAGCCCCAGCATTTT,CASSARGTLNQPQHF
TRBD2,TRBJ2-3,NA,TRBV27,TGTGCCAGCAGTTTTTCCAGCGGGGGGGTTTTAGATACGCAGTATTTT,CASSFSSGGVLDTQYF
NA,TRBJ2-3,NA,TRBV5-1,TGCGCCAGCAGCCCGACAGCCCTGAGCACAGATACGCAGTATTTT,CASSPTALSTDTQYF
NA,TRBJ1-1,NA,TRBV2,TGTGCCAGCAGGTACGGTGCTGAAGCTTTCTTT,CASRYGAEAFF